The rows below give T cell receptor beta chains drawn from one sample of a study of shared clonotypes between healthy human individuals. The protocol was immunoSEQ multiplex PCR, while the TCRdb copy is restricted to in-frame clones and leaves out a portion. The repertoire has 2.3 million or so clones, 80% to 95% of them found once; the top ten carry 0.35% to 0.5%. The sequenced material came from naive CD4+ T cells from PBMCs. These receptors were collected from a man aged 18 to 29 in good health. Some clones in this sample may be carry-over from other donors' samples. The CDR3 runs from the conserved cysteine through the conserved F or W. A D gene is named only where the DNA matches it firmly.

v_call	d_call	cdr3_aa
TRBV19	NA	CASSMDSRDIYGYTF
TRBV19	NA	CASTGRGHMDTEAFF
TRBV30	NA	CAWRVGTGNSPLHF
TRBV7-9	NA	CASSLQGQIQETQYF
TRBV9	NA	CASSVGLGYYEQYF
TRBV28	NA	CASSSLASGTDTQYF
TRBV18	NA	CASSPQGLTYEQYF
TRBV7-3	NA	CASSLESGTPDTQYF
TRBV23-1	NA	CASRPSGTEQYF
TRBV6-5	TRBD1	CASSGFGQALHGYTF